This entry describes one T cell receptor (beta chain). Its antigen is as yet unknown. These data are taken from a study of OX40 agonist ivuxolimab in advanced cancers. Study-level information: The dose-escalation cohort was approximately 80% male, with a mean age of around 60 years, ranging about 23 to 79.

Study-level findings and limits: Averaged across samples, CD8+ T cells carried more expanded clones than CD4+ did. Clonal expansion among partial responders at 0.1-3.0 mg/kg ranked near the lowest.

The repertoire was sequenced with immunoSEQ multiplex PCR; TCRdb's copy has only in-frame clones and lacks some. The sample includes around 94,000 clones, under 95% of them seen just once. Patients were ineligible given autoimmune disease history or systemic immunosuppression. Germline V gene lookup returns CDR1 SGHTA and CDR2 FQGNSA. Trimming at V came to 5 bases and at J to 0 bases, leaving 8 bases not matched to a gene. This CDR3 has 16 residues. This material consisted of CD4+ or CD8+ T cells sorted from blood, taken in a trial of the OX40 agonist ivuxolimab. This chain joins TRBV7-2 and TRBJ1-2; 8 bases map to TRBD1. The source of this sequence is an adult with an advanced solid tumor such as melanoma, head and neck, liver or kidney cancer. The CDR3: CASSRTGSSPNYGYTF. The CDR3, as DNA: TGTGCCAGCAGCCGGACAGGGTCTAGTCCTAACTATGGCTACACCTTC.